The subject of this entry is one T cell receptor (beta chain). Only one count was recorded for this clone. This clone's antigen is unknown. It has no much larger one-base neighbor in the sample; base qualities were not kept. The time point label, read with the paper, signifies: baseline before first vaccination. Samples from vaccinated people were obtained from the UK trials COV001 and COV002, which included a single-blind randomized controlled phase 2/3 trial of AZD1222 (ChAdOx1 nCoV-19) in healthy adults. For TCRbeta chain sequencing, PBMC samples were collected from trial participants at day 0 and at day 28 after the second dose. The data stem from a study of T cell responses to AZD1222 COVID-19 vaccine (dated by TCRdb to about 2021). Background for the entire study: AZD1222 recipients given second doses at about 4 weeks or at about 12 weeks were pooled, since spike-specific TCR depth and breadth were not found to differ between the two schedules. A total of around 240 trial participants underwent TCR sequencing, of whom 207 received two doses of AZD1222 and 26 received two doses of the MenACWY control vaccine. Enrollment into the trials was organized by age into subgroups of 18-55, 56-69 and 70-plus years, and those subgroups contained approximately 160, 26 and 62 TCR-sequenced participants, respectively.

Findings and caveats that apply to the study as a whole: Participants were mostly white British and included more females than males, and it was suggested by the authors that clonal diversity may have been underestimated. Because no day 14 peak-response samples were available, the repertoires could be characterized only after the peak T cell response. CD4 TCRs associated with the vaccine covered the entire spike protein, and the dominant responses were in regions 160-218 and 743-854. After two AZD1222 doses, spike-specific TCR breadth and depth were significantly higher than at day 0 and than in MenACWY recipients. Reportedly, almost half of the unique spike-specific TCRs recognized epitopes lying outside the regions that are mutated in the B.1.351 and B.1.1.7 variants. Conclusions about previously exposed vaccinees are limited because only six or seven AZD1222 recipients were SARS-CoV-2 seropositive at baseline. The 56-69-year group was small, and its depth increase did not reach significance, likely because of low power.

The CDR3 regions of human TCRbeta chains were analyzed by immunosequencing. In the authors' own workflow: TCRs in the repertoires were compared against a reference library of SARS-CoV-2-specific TCRs that had been generated with the MIRA antigen-specificity platform. Breadth meant the fraction of unique TCRs that were SARS-CoV-2-associated, whereas depth meant the fraction of total T cells that were SARS-CoV-2-associated. Using the MIRA data, every spike-specific TCR was mapped to the spike region that the TCR reacted to and assigned to either a CD4 or a CD8 class. Log10-transformed breadth and depth values were compared by one-way ANOVA with Sidak's multiple comparisons tests. This is the immuneACCESS table as TCRdb keeps it, with only in-frame sequences that have V and J called. A part of the clones is gone; compared with another copy, unresolved V genes explain less than half, and the rest is unexplained. V, J and clone size were drawn from that table, and D and trimming were deduced from the DNA. The sample has about 260,000 clones on record, approximately 95% of them singletons. The top ten clonotypes cover 0.55% of the sample.

This TCR came from an adult in good health. This material consisted of peripheral blood, taken on day 0 of AZD1222 vaccination.

This receptor carries the CDR3 CASSWGTRGTEAFF. The DNA reads as follows: TGTGCCAGTTCGTGGGGCACCCGGGGGACTGAAGCTTTCTTT. In this chain, TRBV6-5 is recombined with TRBJ1-1; perhaps TRBD1 is the D gene, with 5 bases matching. The junction carries 19 bases between V and J, which are trimmed by 9 bases and 5 bases respectively. Looking up the germline V gene yields CDR1 MNHEY and CDR2 SVGAGI. Spanning cysteine to phenylalanine, the CDR3 consists of 14 amino acids. Only the CDR3 DNA is retained, 42 bases long and in frame from the first base.